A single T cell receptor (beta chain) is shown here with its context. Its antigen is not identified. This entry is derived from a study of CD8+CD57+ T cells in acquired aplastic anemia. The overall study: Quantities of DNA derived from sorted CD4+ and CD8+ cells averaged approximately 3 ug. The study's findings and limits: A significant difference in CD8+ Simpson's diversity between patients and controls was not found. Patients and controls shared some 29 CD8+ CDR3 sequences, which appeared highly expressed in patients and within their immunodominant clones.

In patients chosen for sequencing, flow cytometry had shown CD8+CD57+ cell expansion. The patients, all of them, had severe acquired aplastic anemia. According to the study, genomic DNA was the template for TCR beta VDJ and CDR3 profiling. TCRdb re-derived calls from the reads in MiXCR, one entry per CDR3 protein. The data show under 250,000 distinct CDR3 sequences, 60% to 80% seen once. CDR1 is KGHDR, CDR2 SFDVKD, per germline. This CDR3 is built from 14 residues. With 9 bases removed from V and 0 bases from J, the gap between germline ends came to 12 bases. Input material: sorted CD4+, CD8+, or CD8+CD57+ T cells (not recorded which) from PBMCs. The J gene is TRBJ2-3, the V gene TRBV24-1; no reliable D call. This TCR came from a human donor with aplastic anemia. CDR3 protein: CATGGSGSTDTQYF. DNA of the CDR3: TGTGCCACCGGTGGGTCGGGTAGCACAGATACGCAGTATTTT.